A selection of T cell receptor beta chains follows, all from one sample in a study of T cell responses to AZD1222 COVID-19 vaccine. The table came from immunoSEQ multiplex PCR; TCRdb's copy has only in-frame clones and leaves some out. Among fewer than 200,000 clones listed, 85% to 95% were seen once. The specimen was peripheral blood, collected on day 0 of AZD1222 vaccination. All receptors derive from an adult in good health. CDR3s include the opening cysteine and the closing phenylalanine or tryptophan. The order of the fields is J gene, V gene, D gene, clone size, CDR3 DNA, CDR3 protein. A D gene is named only where the DNA matches it firmly. Only part of the rows carry a size: once, few, many, or a class if the clone is expanded.

j_gene: TRBJ1-2; v_gene: TRBV29-1; d_gene: TRBD1; abundance: .; CDR3nt: TGCAGCGTAACAGGGGGAAGCCTCTCTGGCTACACCTTC; CDR3aa: CSVTGGSLSGYTF
j_gene: TRBJ1-1; v_gene: TRBV6-5; d_gene: .; abundance: .; CDR3nt: TGTGCCAGCACAGAAATGAACACTGAAGCTTTCTTT; CDR3aa: CASTEMNTEAFF
j_gene: TRBJ1-2; v_gene: TRBV6-5; d_gene: .; abundance: .; CDR3nt: TGTGCCAGCAGTTACCCGCGGGGGGGCTTAGTTCATGGCTACACCTTC; CDR3aa: CASSYPRGGLVHGYTF
j_gene: TRBJ2-5; v_gene: TRBV30; d_gene: TRBD2; abundance: .; CDR3nt: TGTGCCTGGAGTTTAGCGGGAGAGACCCAGTACTTC; CDR3aa: CAWSLAGETQYF
j_gene: TRBJ1-1; v_gene: TRBV11-2; d_gene: .; abundance: .; CDR3nt: TGTGCCAGCAGCTTATGGGGCCAGGGCATGAACACTGAAGCTTTCTTT; CDR3aa: CASSLWGQGMNTEAFF
j_gene: TRBJ1-4; v_gene: TRBV2; d_gene: .; abundance: .; CDR3nt: TGTGCCAGCAGTGACACCTTCGTCAGGGAAACTAATGAAAAACTGTTTTTT; CDR3aa: CASSDTFVRETNEKLFF
j_gene: TRBJ2-7; v_gene: TRBV11-2; d_gene: .; abundance: .; CDR3nt: TGTGCCAGCAGCTTATCCCCCGGGGTGAGCTCCTACGAGCAGTACTTC; CDR3aa: CASSLSPGVSSYEQYF
j_gene: TRBJ1-2; v_gene: TRBV14; d_gene: TRBD1; abundance: .; CDR3nt: TGTGCCAGCAGCCCGACAGGGTATGGCTACACCTTC; CDR3aa: CASSPTGYGYTF
j_gene: TRBJ1-5; v_gene: TRBV9; d_gene: .; abundance: once; CDR3nt: TGTGCCAGCAGCCGGGGGGATAGCAATCAGCCCCAGCATTTT; CDR3aa: CASSRGDSNQPQHF
j_gene: TRBJ1-4; v_gene: TRBV4-3; d_gene: TRBD1; abundance: few; CDR3nt: TGCGCCAGCAGTCCGGCCGGAGGGACAGGGGCTGAAAAACTGTTTTTT; CDR3aa: CASSPAGGTGAEKLFF